Sequencing of this T cell receptor beta chain was carried out in a study of identical twins. Study observations and caveats: Clonotypes of the beta chain that were abundant in cord blood carried fewer insertions (memory repertoires showed none). Conclusions were drawn cross-sectionally by statistical analysis, without following the same donors. Potential partial confounding of zero-insertion analyses by invariant MAIT and iNKT cells was noted.

TCRdb re-derived calls from the 5' RACE reads in MiXCR, one entry per CDR3 protein. Among 250,000 to 350,000 distinct CDR3 sequences listed, 9.5% were seen once. The CDR3 is 14 residues long. V lost 4 bases and J lost 3, with 13 bases in between. Germline values: CDR1 MNHEY, CDR2 SMNVEV (reference sequence). As regards this clonotype: Its antigen is unidentified.

This sample was also put to use in a study of yellow fever vaccine responses in identical twins.

This receptor was taken from a woman under 30 in good health. The V call is TRBV27, the J call TRBJ2-7, with D possibly TRBD1 on 5 matching bases. Sequencing was performed on CD8+ T cells sorted from blood. In DNA, the CDR3 is TGTGCCAGCAGTTCGGACACAGCTCTCTACGAGCAGTACTTC. Amino acids: CASSSDTALYEQYF.